This T cell receptor beta chain was observed in a study of blood T cell repertoires in COVID-19. Study details: T cells, B-cell-depleted T cells, or PBMCs supplied cDNA or gDNA.

Assay used: immunoSEQ multiplex PCR; TCRdb lists only in-frame clones, some missing. The sample has 150,000 to 200,000 clones, about 80% seen once. Sequenced sample: peripheral blood. This sequence was found in an older woman with acute or convalescent COVID-19.

CDR3 amino acids: CASSLAGGAVNTEAFF. The CDR3 region has the DNA TGCGCCAGCAGCTTGGCCGGGGGGGCTGTGAACACTGAAGCTTTCTTT. This chain joins TRBV5-1 and TRBJ1-1; TRBD1 might be the D (6 bases). Per germline, CDR1 SGHRS and CDR2 YFSETQ. The germline V and J ends were trimmed by 0 bases and 0 bases, with 12 bases remaining between them. This CDR3 spans 16 amino acids. The whole variable domain, filled in from reference TRBV5-1 and TRBJ1-1, reads KAGVTQTPRYLIKTRGQQVTLSCSPISGHRSVSWYQQTPGQGLQFLFEYFSETQRNKGNFPGRFSGRQFSNSRSEMNVSTLELGDSALYLCASSLAGGAVNTEAFFGQGTRLTVV.